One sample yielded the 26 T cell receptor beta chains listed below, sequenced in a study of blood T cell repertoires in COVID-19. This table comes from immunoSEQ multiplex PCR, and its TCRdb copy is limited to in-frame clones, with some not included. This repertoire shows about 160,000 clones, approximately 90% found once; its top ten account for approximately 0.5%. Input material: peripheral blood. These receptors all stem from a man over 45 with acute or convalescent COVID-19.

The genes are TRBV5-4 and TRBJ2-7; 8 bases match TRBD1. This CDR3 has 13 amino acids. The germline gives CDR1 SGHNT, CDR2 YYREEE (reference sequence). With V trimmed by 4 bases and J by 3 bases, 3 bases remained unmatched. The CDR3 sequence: CASSGGQDYEQYF. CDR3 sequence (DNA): TGTGCCAGCAGCGGGGGACAGGACTACGAGCAGTACTTC.

The CDR3 here is CASSRTSPSRETQYF. The CDR3 region has the DNA TGTGCCAGCTCACGGACTAGCCCCAGCCGGGAGACCCAGTACTTC. V gene TRBV18 combines with J gene TRBJ2-5; TRBD2 agrees at 8 bases. This CDR3 contains 15 residues. Trimming cost V 4 bases and J 5 bases; bases outside gene matches: 9. CDR1 and CDR2 from the germline V gene are KGHSH and LQKENI.

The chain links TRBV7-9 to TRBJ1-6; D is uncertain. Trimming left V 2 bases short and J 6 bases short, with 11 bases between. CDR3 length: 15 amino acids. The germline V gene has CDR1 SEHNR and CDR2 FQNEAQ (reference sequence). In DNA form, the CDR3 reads TGTGCCAGCAGCTTAACAAGCGAGGCTAATTCACCCCTCCACTTT. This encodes CASSLTSEANSPLHF.

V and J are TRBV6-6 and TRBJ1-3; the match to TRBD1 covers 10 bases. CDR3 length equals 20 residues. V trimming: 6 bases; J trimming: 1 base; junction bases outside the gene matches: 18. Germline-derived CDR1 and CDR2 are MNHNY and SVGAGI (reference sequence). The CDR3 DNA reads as TGTGCCAGCAGACGAACCGGGACAGGGGTAGGCTGGAGATCTGGAAACACCATATATTTT. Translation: CASRRTGTGVGWRSGNTIYF.

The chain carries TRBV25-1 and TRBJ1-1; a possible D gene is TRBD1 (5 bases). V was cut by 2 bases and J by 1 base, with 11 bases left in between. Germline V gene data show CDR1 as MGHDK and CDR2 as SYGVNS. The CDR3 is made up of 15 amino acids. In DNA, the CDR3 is TGTGCCAGCAGTGAAAGTCTGGGGGGGAACACTGAAGCTTTCTTT. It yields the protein CASSESLGGNTEAFF.

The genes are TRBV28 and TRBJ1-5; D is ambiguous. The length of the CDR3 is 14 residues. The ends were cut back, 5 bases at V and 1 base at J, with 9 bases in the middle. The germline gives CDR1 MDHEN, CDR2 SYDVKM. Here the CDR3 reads CASSLLLSNQPQHF. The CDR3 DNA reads TGTGCCAGCAGTCTCCTATTAAGCAATCAGCCCCAGCATTTT.

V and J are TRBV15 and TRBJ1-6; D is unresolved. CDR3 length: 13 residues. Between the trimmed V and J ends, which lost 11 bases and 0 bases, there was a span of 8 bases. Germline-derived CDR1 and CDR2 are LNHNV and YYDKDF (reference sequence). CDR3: CAARSSYNSPLHF. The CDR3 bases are TGTGCCGCGAGGAGCTCCTATAATTCACCCCTCCACTTT.

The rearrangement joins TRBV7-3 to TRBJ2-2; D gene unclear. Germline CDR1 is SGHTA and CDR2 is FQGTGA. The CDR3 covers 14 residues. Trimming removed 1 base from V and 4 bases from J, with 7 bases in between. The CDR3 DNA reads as TGTGCCAGCAGCTTAAAACCGGGCACCGGGGAGCTGTTTTTT. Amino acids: CASSLKPGTGELFF. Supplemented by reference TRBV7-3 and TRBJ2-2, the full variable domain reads GAGVSQTPSNKVTEKGKYVELRCDPISGHTALYWYRQSLGQGPEFLIYFQGTGAADDSGLPNDRFFAVRPEGSVSTLKIQRTERGDSAVYLCASSLKPGTGELFFGEGSRLTVL.

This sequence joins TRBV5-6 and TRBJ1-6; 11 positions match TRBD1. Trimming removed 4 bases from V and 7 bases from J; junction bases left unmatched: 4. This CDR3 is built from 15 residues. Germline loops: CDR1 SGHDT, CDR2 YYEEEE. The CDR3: CASSQGTGGNSPLHF. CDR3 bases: TGTGCCAGCAGCCAAGGGACAGGGGGGAATTCACCCCTCCACTTT.

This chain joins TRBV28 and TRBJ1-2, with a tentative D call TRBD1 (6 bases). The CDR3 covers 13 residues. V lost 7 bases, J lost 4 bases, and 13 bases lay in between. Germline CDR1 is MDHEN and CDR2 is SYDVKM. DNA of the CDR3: TGTGCCAGCAAGATCAGGGGATTCTATGGCTACACCTTC. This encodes CASKIRGFYGYTF.

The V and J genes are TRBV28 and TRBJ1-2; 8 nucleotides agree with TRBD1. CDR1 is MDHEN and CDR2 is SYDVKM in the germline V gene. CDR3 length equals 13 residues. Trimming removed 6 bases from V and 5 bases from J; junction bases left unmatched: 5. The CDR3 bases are TGTGCCAGCAGGCAGGGGGCGCTTTATGGCTACACCTTC. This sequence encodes CASRQGALYGYTF.

Here the CDR3 DNA reads TGTGCCAGCAGTTACGTACAGAAAAACTATGGCTACACCTTC. Translating it yields CASSYVQKNYGYTF. The chain is built from TRBV6-6 and TRBJ1-2; D is ambiguous. This CDR3 contains 14 residues. V lost 2 bases to trimming and J lost 2 bases, with 9 bases between them. Germline V gene data show CDR1 as MNHNY and CDR2 as SVGAGI (reference sequence).

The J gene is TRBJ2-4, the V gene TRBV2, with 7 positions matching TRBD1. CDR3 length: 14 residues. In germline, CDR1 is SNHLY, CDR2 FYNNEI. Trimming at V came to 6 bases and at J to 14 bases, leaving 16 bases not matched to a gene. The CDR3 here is CASRAWGQRGGEYF. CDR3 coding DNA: TGTGCCAGCAGGGCCTGGGGTCAGAGAGGGGGCGAGTACTTC.

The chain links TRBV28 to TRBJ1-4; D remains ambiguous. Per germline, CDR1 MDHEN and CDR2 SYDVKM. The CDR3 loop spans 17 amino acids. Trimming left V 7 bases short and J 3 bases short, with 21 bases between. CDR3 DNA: TGTGCCAGCACCCCCCGGTCCCCCTATTTGGCTAATGAAAAACTGTTTTTT. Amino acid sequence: CASTPRSPYLANEKLFF.

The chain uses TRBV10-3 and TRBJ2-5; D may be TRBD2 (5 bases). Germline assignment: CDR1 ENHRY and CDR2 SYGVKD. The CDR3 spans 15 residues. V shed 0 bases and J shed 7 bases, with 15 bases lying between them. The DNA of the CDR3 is TGTGCCATCAGTGAGTCGTCGGGGAAGGCAGTGACCCAGTACTTC. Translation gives CAISESSGKAVTQYF.

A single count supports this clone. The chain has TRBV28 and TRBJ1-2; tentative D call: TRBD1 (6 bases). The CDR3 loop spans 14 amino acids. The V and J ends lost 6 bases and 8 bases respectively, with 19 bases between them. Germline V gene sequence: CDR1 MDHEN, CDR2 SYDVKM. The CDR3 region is CASSRGGATEGYTF. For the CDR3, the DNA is TGTGCCAGCAGCAGAGGGGGTGCCACGGAAGGCTACACCTTC.

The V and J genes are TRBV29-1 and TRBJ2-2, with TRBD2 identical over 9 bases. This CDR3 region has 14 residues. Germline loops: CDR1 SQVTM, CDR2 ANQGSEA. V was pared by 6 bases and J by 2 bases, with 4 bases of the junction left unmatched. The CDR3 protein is CSVRLAVNTGELFF. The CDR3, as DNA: TGCAGCGTAAGACTAGCGGTTAACACCGGGGAGCTGTTTTTT.

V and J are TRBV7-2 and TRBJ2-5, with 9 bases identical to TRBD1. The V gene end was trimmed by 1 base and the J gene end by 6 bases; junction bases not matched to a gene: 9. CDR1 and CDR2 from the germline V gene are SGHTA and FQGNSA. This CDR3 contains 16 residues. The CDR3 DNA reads TGTGCCAGCAGCTTAGATTCCGGACAGGGGTTGCAGACCCAGTACTTC. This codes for CASSLDSGQGLQTQYF.

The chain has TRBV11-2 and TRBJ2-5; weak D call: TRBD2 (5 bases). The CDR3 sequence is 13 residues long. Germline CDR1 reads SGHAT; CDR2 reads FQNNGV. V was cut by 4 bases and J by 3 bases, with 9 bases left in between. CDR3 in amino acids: CASSSGLEETQYF. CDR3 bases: TGTGCCAGCAGCTCCGGACTCGAAGAGACCCAGTACTTC.

The CDR3: CASSPLGIEQFF. The CDR3 DNA reads as TGTGCCAGCTCACCACTCGGGATTGAGCAGTTCTTC. This chain uses TRBV18 with TRBJ2-1, with D perhaps TRBD2 (5 bases). Germline CDR1 and CDR2: KGHSH and LQKENI. V shed 1 base and J shed 9 bases, with 7 bases lying between them. The CDR3 runs 12 residues. Full variable domain (outside the CDR3, taken from reference TRBV18 and TRBJ2-1): NAGVMQNPRHLVRRRGQEARLRCSPMKGHSHVYWYRQLPEEGLKFMVYLQKENIIDESGMPKERFSAEFPKEGPSILRIQQVVRGDSAAYFCASSPLGIEQFFGPGTRLTVL.

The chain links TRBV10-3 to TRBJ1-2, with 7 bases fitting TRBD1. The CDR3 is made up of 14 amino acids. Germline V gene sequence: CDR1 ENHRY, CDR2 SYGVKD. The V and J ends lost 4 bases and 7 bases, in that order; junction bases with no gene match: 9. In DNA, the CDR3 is TGTGCCATCAGTGCCAGACAGGGTAGATTTGGCTACACCTTC. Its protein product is CAISARQGRFGYTF.

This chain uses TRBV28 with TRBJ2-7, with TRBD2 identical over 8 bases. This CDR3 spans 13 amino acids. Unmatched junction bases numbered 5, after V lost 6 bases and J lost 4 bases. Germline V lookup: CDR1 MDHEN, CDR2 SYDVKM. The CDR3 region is CASSPVAGYEQYF. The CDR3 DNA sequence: TGTGCCAGCAGCCCTGTAGCGGGATACGAGCAGTACTTC. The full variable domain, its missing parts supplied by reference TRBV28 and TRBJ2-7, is DVKVTQSSRYLVKRTGEKVFLECVQDMDHENMFWYRQDPGLGLRLIYFSYDVKMKEKGDIPEGYSVSREKKERFSLILESASTNQTSMYLCASSPVAGYEQYFGPGTRLTVT.

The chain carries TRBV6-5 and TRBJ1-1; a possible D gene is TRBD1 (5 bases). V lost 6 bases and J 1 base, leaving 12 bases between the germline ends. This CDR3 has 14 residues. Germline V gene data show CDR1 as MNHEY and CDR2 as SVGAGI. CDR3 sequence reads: CASSRGTRNTEAFF. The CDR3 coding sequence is TGTGCCAGCAGCCGGGGGACGAGGAACACTGAAGCTTTCTTT.

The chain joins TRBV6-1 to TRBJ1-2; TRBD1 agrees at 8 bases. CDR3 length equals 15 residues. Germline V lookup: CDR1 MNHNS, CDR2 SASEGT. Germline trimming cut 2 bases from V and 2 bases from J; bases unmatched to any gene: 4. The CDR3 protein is CASSERDRINYGYTF. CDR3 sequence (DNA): TGTGCCAGCAGTGAACGGGACAGGATAAACTATGGCTACACCTTC.

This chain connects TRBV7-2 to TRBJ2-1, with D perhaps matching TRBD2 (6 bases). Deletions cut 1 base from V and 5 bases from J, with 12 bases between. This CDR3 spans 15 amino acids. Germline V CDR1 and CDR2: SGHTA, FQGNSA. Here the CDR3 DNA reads TGTGCCAGCAGCTTAGACCTGGGGAGGAACAATGAGCAGTTCTTC. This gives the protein CASSLDLGRNNEQFF.

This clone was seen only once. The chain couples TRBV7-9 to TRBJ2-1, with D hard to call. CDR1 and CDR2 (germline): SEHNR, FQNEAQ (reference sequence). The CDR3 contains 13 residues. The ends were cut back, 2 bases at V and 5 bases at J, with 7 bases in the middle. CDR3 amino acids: CASSLLQNNEQFF. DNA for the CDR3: TGTGCCAGCAGCTTACTACAGAACAATGAGCAGTTCTTC.